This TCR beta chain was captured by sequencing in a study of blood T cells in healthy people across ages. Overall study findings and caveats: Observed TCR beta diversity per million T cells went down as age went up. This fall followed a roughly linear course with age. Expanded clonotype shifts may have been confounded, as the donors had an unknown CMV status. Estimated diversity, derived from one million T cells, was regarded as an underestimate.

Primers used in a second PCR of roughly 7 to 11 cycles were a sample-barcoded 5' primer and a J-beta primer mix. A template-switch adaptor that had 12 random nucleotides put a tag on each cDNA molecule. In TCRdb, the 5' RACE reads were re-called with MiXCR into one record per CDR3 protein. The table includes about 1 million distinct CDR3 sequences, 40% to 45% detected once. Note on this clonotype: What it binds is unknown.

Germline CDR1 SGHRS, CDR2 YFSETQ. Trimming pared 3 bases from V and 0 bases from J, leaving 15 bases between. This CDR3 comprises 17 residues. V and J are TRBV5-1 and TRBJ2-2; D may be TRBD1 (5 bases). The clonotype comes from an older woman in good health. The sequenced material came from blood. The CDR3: CASSSWMSRANTGELFF. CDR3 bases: TGCGCCAGCAGCTCTTGGATGTCCAGGGCGAACACCGGGGAGCTGTTTTTT.